The entry below gives a single TCR beta chain sequence along with its context. This clone has just a few counts. Its cognate antigen has yet to be identified. Base qualities are not provided; no much larger clone lies one nucleotide away. In total, 500 to 700 healthy bone marrow donors made up the cohort. At the time of sampling, every cohort member was nominally healthy, though immune exposures that went unrecorded were likely present. Of the approximately 700 cohort members, about 270 had a positive CMV serostatus and 352 had a negative one, while no CMV serostatus was recorded for the donor. Each donor provided a peripheral blood sample, and peripheral blood mononuclear cells were used for TCR beta sequencing. Genomic DNA extraction from the blood cell samples was performed with the Qiagen DNeasy Blood Extraction Kit. Libraries were prepared through the immunoSEQ multiplex PCR assay. For the multiplex PCR, a mixture combining 60 forward primers for TCR Vbeta segments and 13 reverse primers for TCR Jbeta segments was used. The CDR3 region of rearranged TCR beta genes was amplified from genomic DNA by a multiplex PCR assay. The amplified TCR beta libraries were sequenced on the Illumina HiSeq System as 87-base-pair reads. The authors' analysis ran thus. Across the 670 or so repertoires, a later analysis counted tens of millions of unique TCR beta chains, 8.5 million to 12 million of which were shared by at least two donors. A nearest-neighbor algorithm error-corrected the raw reads and collapsed the reads into unique sequences, merging closely related sequences to remove PCR and sequencing errors. CDR3 sequences were aligned to IMGT reference sequences to assign V, D and J gene segments. For a sequence to be retained, a match of at least six nucleotides to both a V gene segment and a J gene segment was required. A rearrangement counted as productive if the CDR3 had no stop codons and remained in frame with V and J, and every other rearrangement counted as non-productive. CDR3 was defined by IMGT convention, running from the second conserved V-encoded cysteine to the conserved J-encoded phenylalanine. Sequences without an unambiguous match to a single V gene segment were excluded from the earlier analysis of approximately 560 of the donors. In an earlier analysis of 450 to 700 of the donors, V segments were called functional above 56.7% productive rearrangements and were called segregating when the between-donor standard deviation exceeded 5%. A statistical classification framework was built to diagnose cytomegalovirus status from the catalog of TCR beta chain sequences. In a later analysis, V and J genes were assigned by comparing TCR nucleotide sequences against IMGT/GENE-DB human TR gene sequences. A later analysis assigned CDR3 sequences and most-parsimonious VDJ recombination scenarios with the TCRdist pipeline. In a later analysis, each TCR beta chain was defined by its CDR3 amino acid sequence together with its V-gene family, and reads without a unique V-gene family were excluded. A later analysis removed 450 to 600 highly shared, low-generation-probability nucleotide sequences to deal with suspected cross-contamination and a sequencing artifact. In a later analysis, a clonal expansion index for each public chain was calculated from normalized within-repertoire ranks of inferred template counts. Generation probabilities in a later analysis came from a VDJ recombination model fitted to out-of-frame rearrangements, and those results were checked against IGoR. A later analysis scored TCR-TCR, TCR-HLA and TCR-CMV co-occurrence with hypergeometric tests, applying a repertoire-size bias correction to TCR pairs. A later analysis estimated false discovery rates by permuting HLA or CMV assignments 20 times. A later analysis grouped co-occurring TCRs with DBSCAN, adding TCRdist sequence similarity when clustering within HLA-allele-positive subsets. Co-occurrence clustering excluded repertoires with fewer than 30,000 or more than 120,000 public chains, plus five with anomalous nucleotide sharing. Not all clones reach the TCRdb copy of this immuneACCESS table, which keeps in-frame sequences only. Checked studies attribute under half of the gap to unresolved V genes and leave the rest unexplained. V and J calls and clone size are copied from that table; D and trimming were computed from the DNA. This sample lists over 200,000 clones; 85% were detected once. Over 1% of the sample rests with the top ten.

CDR1 and CDR2, per the germline V gene, are SGHVS and FQNEAQ. The CDR3 contains 13 residues, cysteine and phenylalanine counted. Just CDR3 DNA is preserved here, 39 bases in frame from base 1. The trim is 5 bases for V and 3 bases for J, with a gap of 10 bases between the germline ends. This record comes from a study of cytomegalovirus exposure and HLA in healthy donors (dated by TCRdb to 2017 to 2019). With respect to the entire study: In an earlier analysis of 587 of the donors, around 300 Gb of sequence data and 100 million or so unique TCR beta sequences from approximately 180 million T cells were reported. An early release that covered roughly 600 HLA-typed donors contained 250 to 350 gigabases of sequencing data and 75 million to 100 million unique TCR sequences. Among the roughly 400 genotyped donors, more than 70% belonged to the genetic ancestry cluster associated with self-reported Caucasian donors. The study aimed to test whether signatures of past pathogen exposure could be identified by cataloging public T cell receptors. Using immunosequencing, the study profiled T cell repertoires from 666 subjects and related those repertoires to cytomegalovirus serostatus. Besides the first cohort of some 670 subjects, a separate validation cohort made up of 120 different subjects was used. To predict cytomegalovirus infection status, the study brought together high-throughput TCR immunosequencing, statistical association of individual TCRs with disease status, and machine learning. A later analysis re-examined previously published TCR beta repertoires from 600 to 700 donors and added high-resolution HLA genotyping to investigate patterns of TCR occurrence. The later analysis used no new phenotypic data to find candidate immune exposures, relying instead on TCR beta sequences and their occurrence across donors. An earlier analysis of 587 of the donors applied high-throughput TCR beta sequencing to assess whether each TCR beta V gene segment acted as functional or pseudogenic. Donor age, sex, ethnicity and CMV serostatus were compiled alongside the repertoire data. Genome-wide SNP genotypes for about 65% of the 666 donors were used in a later genetic analysis, which treated that subset as a discovery cohort. All discovery cohort repertoires had been generated using a single sequencing platform. HLA typing included class I and class II loci at four-digit resolution. The number of donors typed differed by locus, with 629-630 for A, B, C, DRB1 and DQB1, about 500 for DQA1, 606 for DPA1, and approximately 470 for DPB1. Several DR-DQ haplotypes were treated as single units for association and clustering because of strong linkage in the cohort. On average, roughly 250,000 unique TCR beta nucleotide sequences were sequenced per donor among 398 genotyped donors of the cohort, with roughly 19% of those sequences being non-productive. General conclusions and limits of the study: Some IMGT-functional V segments, including TRBV6-2 and TRBV6-3, could not be told apart with the 87-base-pair reads, so those segments were excluded. In this cohort, only TCR beta chains were sequenced, and detectable features were limited by the absence of alpha or paired-chain data. According to a later analysis, most CMV-associated TCR beta chains appeared to be HLA-restricted, and the HLA associations seemed to be driven largely by CMV exposure. A further reported finding was that TCR beta sequences accurately predicted the HLA-A and HLA-B alleles for most subjects in the first cohort. A later analysis associated 17,000 or so TCR beta sequences with specific HLA alleles at a false discovery rate of 0.05. Compared with equally common non-associated chains, HLA-associated TCR beta chains in a later analysis were more clonally expanded and had lower generation probabilities. It was suggested by the authors that the approach could potentially be generalized to other disease states and immunological phenotypes. A later analysis reported that several top co-occurrence clusters appeared linked to parvovirus B19, influenza, CMV and Epstein-Barr virus. Linkage disequilibrium might explain the correlated functional status among segregating V segments, but an unknown experimental factor could not be ruled out. Because HLA typing was unavailable for some donors at each locus, only the typed subset was used in association tests. CMV serostatus was the only immune exposure information available for the cohort. Roughly uniform sequencing depth across donors was assumed in presence/absence analyses, although this assumption may not hold. Most TCR sequences were seen in very few donors, while some public TCRs were found in many individuals. The classifier was reported to diagnose cytomegalovirus status with high specificity and sensitivity in both the original and validation cohorts. About 17 rarely observed V segments, including chromosome 9 orphons, were excluded from the earlier analysis of almost 600 of the donors because counts were too low. In a later analysis, TCR association rates were found to vary across HLA loci, with the most associated TCRs seen for DRB1 alleles and the fewest for HLA-C alleles. In an earlier analysis of more than 450 of the donors, most TCR beta V segments were observed in productive rearrangements about 90% or about 30% of the time, broadly matching IMGT annotations. A cluster of highly shared sequence variants was judged likely to represent a technical artifact of the sequencing pipeline. In vitro tests confirmed that a few of the cytomegalovirus-associated TCR beta chains recognize cytomegalovirus antigens. Strong co-occurrence of HLA alleles, especially DR and DQ, made assigning TCR associations to individual alleles difficult. A total of about 150 TCR beta chains were listed by the study as associated with cytomegalovirus. In a later genetic analysis, fewer N-insertions in productive TCRs were reported among donors in an Asian-associated ancestry cluster than the roughly 700-donor mean. An association between a missense DCLRE1C variant and V-gene and J-gene trimming of TCR beta chains was found in a later genetic analysis and replicated in an independent cohort.

In this chain, TRBV7-8 is recombined with TRBJ2-5, and TRBD1 may be the D gene, going by 6 matching bases. The sample taken for sequencing was PBMCs. The origin of this receptor is a human donor in good health. The DNA sequence follows: TGTGCCAGCAGCCTGAACAGGGAAGAGACCCAGTACTTC. This sequence encodes CASSLNREETQYF.